This passage covers 28 T cell receptor beta chains from one sample sequenced in a study of blood T cell repertoires in COVID-19. Generated by immunoSEQ multiplex PCR, the TCRdb table keeps only in-frame clones and is missing some. The data show about 440,000 clones, 70% to 90% seen once. Sequencing was performed on PBMCs or T cells enriched from blood (not recorded which). Source of these receptors: a young woman with acute COVID-19.

This clone appeared once. CDR3 nucleotide sequence: TGTGCCAGCAGTTTGGGCGGGGGTGACATTCAGTACTTC. Translated: CASSLGGGDIQYF. This rearrangement joins TRBV12-3 or TRBV12-4 to TRBJ2-4; 7 nucleotides align to TRBD2. The CDR3 has 13 residues. After removal of 3 bases from V and 8 bases from J, the junction contained 4 bases not matched to a gene.

The rearrangement links TRBV4-1 to TRBJ1-1, with D possibly TRBD1 on 5 matching bases. V lost 0 bases and J lost 4, with 9 bases in between. Germline CDR1 is MGHRA and CDR2 is YSYEKL. There are 14 residues in the CDR3. In DNA form, the CDR3 reads TGCGCCAGCAGCCAAGAGGGGGGTCGCACTGAAGCTTTCTTT. It encodes CASSQEGGRTEAFF.

This rearrangement joins TRBV28 to TRBJ1-1; no definite D call. The CDR3 sequence is 14 residues long. Germline V gene sequence: CDR1 MDHEN, CDR2 SYDVKM. V was cut by 3 bases and J by 5 bases, with 13 bases left in between. CDR3 loop: CASSFTPGVTEAFF. In DNA form, the CDR3 reads TGTGCCAGCAGTTTTACTCCCGGGGTTACTGAAGCTTTCTTT.

V is TRBV11-2 and J is TRBJ2-7, with TRBD2 matching 8 bases. J lost 6 bases, V lost 1 base, and 2 bases had no gene match. This CDR3 is built from 13 residues. Germline V CDR1 and CDR2: SGHAT, FQNNGV. The CDR3 is CASSLAGGGEQYF. The CDR3 DNA reads as TGTGCCAGCAGCTTAGCGGGAGGGGGCGAGCAGTACTTC.

The V call is TRBV12-3 or TRBV12-4, the J call TRBJ2-7; D remains ambiguous. V lost 3 bases and J 3 bases, leaving 6 bases between the germline ends. This CDR3 contains 12 residues. The CDR3 sequence: CASSFWSYEQYF. The CDR3 DNA reads TGTGCCAGCAGTTTCTGGAGCTACGAGCAGTACTTC.

The J gene is TRBJ2-7, the V gene TRBV29-1; D may be TRBD1 (6 bases). The V and J ends lost 7 bases and 6 bases respectively, with 13 bases between them. From germline, CDR1 is SQVTM and CDR2 ANQGSEA. CDR3 length: 11 residues. CDR3: CSAGQFSEQYF. The CDR3 DNA is TGCAGCGCCGGACAGTTCTCCGAGCAGTACTTC.

The chain carries TRBV7-2 and TRBJ1-4, with a possible D match to TRBD1 (6 bases). This CDR3 comprises 15 residues. Germline lookup yields CDR1 SGHTA and CDR2 FQGNSA. V lost 7 bases and J lost 8, with 20 bases in between. CDR3 in DNA: TGTGCCAGCACCCGGGGGGCGGGCCAGGGGGAAAAACTGTTTTTT. Translating it yields CASTRGAGQGEKLFF.

Note on this clone: In the same sample, other DNA sequences code for this CDR3. The chain carries TRBV18 and TRBJ1-1; tentative D call: TRBD1 (6 bases). Germline assignment: CDR1 KGHSH and CDR2 LQKENI. This CDR3 has 13 amino acids. V lost 6 bases and J lost 3, with 11 bases in between. The CDR3 region has the DNA TGTGCCAGCTCTCTACAGGGAGACACTGAAGCTTTCTTT. The encoded protein is CASSLQGDTEAFF.

V gene TRBV27 combines with J gene TRBJ1-6, with D possibly being TRBD1 (6 bases). CDR1 is MNHEY, CDR2 SMNVEV, per germline (reference sequence). Between the trimmed V and J ends, which lost 9 bases and 1 base, there was a span of 10 bases. The CDR3 spans 14 residues. CDR3 DNA sequence: TGTGCCAGTACAGGGCTATCCTATAATTCACCCCTCCACTTT. It yields the protein CASTGLSYNSPLHF.

The V gene is TRBV6-6, the J gene TRBJ1-2; D remains ambiguous. Germline CDR1 reads MNHNY; CDR2 reads SVGAGI (reference sequence). With 4 bases removed from V and 4 bases from J, the gap between germline ends came to 10 bases. This CDR3 is 13 amino acids long. The DNA of the CDR3 is TGTGCCAGCAGTTCCAGAGACACCTATGGCTACACCTTC. This sequence encodes CASSSRDTYGYTF.

The rearrangement uses TRBV27 and TRBJ2-5; 12 nucleotides agree with TRBD2. The CDR3 covers 20 residues. With V trimmed by 4 bases and J by 5 bases, 20 bases remained unmatched. CDR1 and CDR2 (germline): MNHEY, SMNVEV (reference sequence). The DNA of the CDR3 is TGTGCCAGCAGTTGGAGGAGCCCGGGACTAGCGGGTGGTTTAGCGGAGACCCAGTACTTC. Translated, it gives CASSWRSPGLAGGLAETQYF.

The V gene is TRBV9, the J gene TRBJ2-7, with unresolved D. The CDR3 has 15 residues. With 1 base removed from V and 5 bases from J, the gap between germline ends came to 16 bases. The germline gives CDR1 SGDLS, CDR2 YYNGEE. CDR3 region: CASSVSGRSVDEQYF. In DNA form, the CDR3 reads TGTGCCAGCAGCGTATCCGGCAGGTCAGTCGACGAGCAGTACTTC.

The chain recombines TRBV18 with TRBJ1-2; no firm D call. Trimming took off 3 bases at V and 0 bases at J, with 20 bases between the two ends. This CDR3 has 18 amino acids. Germline CDR1 reads KGHSH; CDR2 reads LQKENI. CDR3 protein: CASSPTASSFPPNYGYTF. The CDR3 region has the DNA TGTGCCAGCTCACCGACTGCGTCCTCGTTCCCGCCTAACTATGGCTACACCTTC.

This chain connects TRBV28 to TRBJ1-2, with 11 nucleotides matching TRBD1. The germline V gene encodes CDR1 MDHEN and CDR2 SYDVKM. The CDR3 has 12 residues. The ends lost 8 bases at V and 4 bases at J; junction bases unmatched: 0. CDR3 loop: CASGTGGYGYTF. DNA of the CDR3: TGTGCCAGCGGGACAGGGGGCTATGGCTACACCTTC.

This sequence joins TRBV5-5 and TRBJ2-2; D gene unclear. Germline V gives CDR1 SGHKS, CDR2 YYEKEE (reference sequence). The CDR3 covers 16 residues. Trimming pared 1 base from V and 6 bases from J, leaving 16 bases between. The CDR3 DNA reads as TGTGCCAGCAGCTTGAATTTTTTCGGCCGGGCCGGGGAGCTGTTTTTT. Amino acids: CASSLNFFGRAGELFF.

V gene TRBV7-6 combines with J gene TRBJ1-3; the match to TRBD1 covers 7 bases. Looked up from germline, CDR1 is SGHVS and CDR2 is FNYEAQ. This CDR3 spans 17 amino acids. The ends lost 0 bases at V and 1 base at J; junction bases unmatched: 6. CDR3 nucleotides: TGTGCCAGCAGCTTAGCGTCAGGGGGGCGGTCTGGAAACACCATATATTTT. Amino acid sequence: CASSLASGGRSGNTIYF.

Remarks on this clone: An end of the junction does not agree with germline; a read error may underlie this. Written as DNA, the CDR3 is TGTGCCAGTCGTATGACAGCCAATAGCAATCAGCCCCAGCATTTT. This gives the protein CASRMTANSNQPQHF. This chain connects TRBV19 to TRBJ1-5; possibly TRBD1 for D (5 bases). Germline CDR1 and CDR2: LNHDA and SQIVND (reference sequence). The CDR3 runs 15 residues. Complete variable domain (other parts from reference TRBV19 and TRBJ1-5): DGGITQSPKYLFRKEGQNVTLSCEQNLNHDAMYWYRQDPGQGLRLIYYSQIVNDFQKGDIAEGYSVSREKKESFPLTVTSAQKNPTAFYLCASRMTANSNQPQHFGDGTRLSIL.

The chain joins TRBV5-1 to TRBJ1-1; TRBD1 matches 8 bases. Germline assignment: CDR1 SGHRS and CDR2 YFSETQ. This CDR3 is 16 amino acids long. J lost 5 bases, V lost 5 bases, and 14 bases had no gene match. The CDR3 loop reads CASRPNTHRGSTEAFF. Here the CDR3 DNA reads TGCGCCAGCAGACCGAATACGCACAGGGGGAGTACTGAAGCTTTCTTT.

The chain couples TRBV15 to TRBJ1-2, with TRBD1 matching 7 bases. From germline, CDR1 is LNHNV and CDR2 YYDKDF (reference sequence). This CDR3 is 14 amino acids long. V gave up 5 bases and J gave up 3 bases; unmatched junction bases: 6. The CDR3 sequence is CATSPKGGYYGYTF. CDR3 nucleotide sequence: TGTGCCACCAGCCCTAAAGGGGGCTACTATGGCTACACCTTC.

The V call is TRBV20-1, the J call TRBJ2-7; 8 bases map to TRBD1. The V segment lost 3 bases and the J segment 4 bases; nucleotides outside the gene matches: 2. The CDR3 is 12 residues long. Germline CDR1 is DFQATT and CDR2 is SNEGSKA (reference sequence). CDR3: CSASWTGYEQYF. The CDR3 DNA reads TGCAGTGCTAGTTGGACAGGGTACGAGCAGTACTTC.

This clone was seen once. The chain couples TRBV7-2 to TRBJ1-1; D unclear. Trimming removed 4 bases at V and 11 bases at J, with 11 bases between. Germline CDR1 reads SGHTA; CDR2 reads FQGNSA. The CDR3 loop spans 11 amino acids. This CDR3 is CASSSRLIAFF. The CDR3 region has the DNA TGTGCCAGCAGCTCCCGGTTGATCGCTTTCTTT.

V gene TRBV24-1 combines with J gene TRBJ2-1; perhaps TRBD1 as D (5 bases). This CDR3 spans 14 amino acids. Trimming stripped 5 bases from V and 7 bases from J, with 14 bases between. CDR1 and CDR2 (germline): KGHDR, SFDVKD. For the CDR3, the DNA is TGTGCCACCAGTGGAAGGGGCGTTGAAAATGAGCAGTTCTTC. This translates into CATSGRGVENEQFF.

The chain has TRBV27 and TRBJ1-2, with 7 bases aligning to TRBD1. After removal of 5 bases from V and 7 bases from J, the junction contained 4 bases not matched to a gene. The length of the CDR3 is 12 residues. CDR1 is MNHEY, CDR2 SMNVEV, per germline (reference sequence). CDR3 nucleotide sequence: TGTGCCAGCAGTACCAACAGGGGTGGCTACACCTTC. Encoded protein: CASSTNRGGYTF.

In DNA, the CDR3 is TGTGCCAGCAGCCCTCACGGACTTTTCAATGAGCAGTTCTTC. Translating gives CASSPHGLFNEQFF. The chain joins TRBV11-3 to TRBJ2-1, with D perhaps TRBD2 (5 bases). The length of the CDR3 is 14 residues. From germline, CDR1 is SGHNT and CDR2 YENEEA. The V gene lost 5 bases and the J gene lost 6 bases, with 14 bases spanning the gap.

The chain links TRBV28 to TRBJ2-7, with 8 bases matching TRBD1. Germline loops: CDR1 MDHEN, CDR2 SYDVKM. Trimming cost V 2 bases and J 6 bases; bases outside gene matches: 6. The CDR3 runs to 14 residues. CDR3 protein: CASSLDGQGGEQYF. CDR3 DNA sequence: TGTGCCAGCAGTTTAGACGGACAGGGAGGCGAGCAGTACTTC.

The chain carries TRBV4-1 and TRBJ2-5, with TRBD1 matching 7 bases. V shed 0 bases, J shed 3 bases, and the junction held 10 bases outside the gene matches. The germline CDR1 and CDR2 sequences are MGHRA and YSYEKL. The CDR3 covers 17 residues. DNA for the CDR3: TGCGCCAGCAGCCAAGACTTCCTCGGGACAGAAGAAGAGACCCAGTACTTC. This sequence encodes CASSQDFLGTEEETQYF.

This clone was seen more than once but under ten times. The V gene is TRBV10-2, the J gene TRBJ2-3, with a weak D call TRBD2 (5 bases). V was shortened by 6 bases and J by 11 bases, with 21 bases between the two germline ends. Germline loops: CDR1 WSHSY, CDR2 SAAADI. The CDR3 consists of 14 residues. Here the CDR3 reads CASRALGPPAGQYF. The CDR3 DNA follows: TGCGCCAGCAGGGCGCTTGGTCCGCCCGCGGGGCAGTATTTT.

V usage is TRBV19 and J usage is TRBJ2-1; 8 bases are shared with TRBD1. The V segment lost 5 bases and the J segment 7 bases; nucleotides outside the gene matches: 10. There are 15 residues in the CDR3. CDR1 and CDR2 from the germline V gene are LNHDA and SQIVND (reference sequence). CDR3 protein: CASSAGQGRLNEQFF. CDR3 sequence (DNA): TGTGCCAGTAGTGCAGGACAGGGACGGTTAAATGAGCAGTTCTTC.